This T cell receptor (beta chain) was obtained from a study of early stage breast cancer tumors. Study-level findings and limits: Tumors had approximately 2.5-fold higher T cell density than normal breast.

The CDR3 spans 15 residues. Germline CDR1 reads SGHTA; CDR2 reads FQGNSA. V shed 5 bases and J shed 0 bases, with 10 bases lying between them. On this clone: Antigen specificity is unknown.

Produced via immunoSEQ multiplex PCR; TCRdb's table is partial and in-frame only. The sample has about 5,400 clones, almost 70% seen once; the top ten hold about a tenth. The sequence derives from a person between 55 and 69 years old with breast cancer. The rearrangement joins TRBV7-2 to TRBJ1-4; no firm D call. Sequencing was done on a sample of breast tumor tissue. The CDR3, as DNA: TGTGCCAGCAGCGCCCTTGAGGCAACTAATGAAAAACTGTTTTTT. This sequence encodes CASSALEATNEKLFF.